Detailed here is one TCR beta chain. Its antigen is still unknown. Trimming cost V 3 bases and J 5 bases, with 4 bases left between them. CDR3 length: 12 amino acids. CDR1 is MNHNY and CDR2 is SVGAGI in the germline V gene (reference sequence). This PCR relied on a set of 60 Vbeta primers and 13 Jbeta primers. Original processing methods: About 10 million shared chains were among around 80 million unique TCR beta chains counted in a later analysis. TCRdb's copy holds only in-frame clones and misses some; the assay was immunoSEQ multiplex PCR. V and J calls plus clone size are reproduced from that table; the DNA served to infer D and trimming. The sample gives approximately 160,000 clones, roughly three quarters of which show up once; under 9% is in the top ten. This sample was included in a study of cytomegalovirus exposure and HLA in healthy donors. Study outcomes and limitations: TCR beta sequences reportedly predicted the HLA-A and HLA-B alleles of most subjects accurately. Sequencing likely caused a cluster of highly shared sequence variants. The productive fraction for most TCR beta V segments was about 87% or about 30% in an earlier analysis.

V is TRBV6-6 and J is TRBJ2-2; no definite D call. The origin of this receptor is a woman aged 40 to 50 in good health and CMV-seropositive. Specimen: PBMCs. CDR3 region: CASSYQTGELFF. The CDR3 bases are TGTGCCAGCAGTTATCAAACCGGGGAGCTGTTTTTT.